The rows below give T cell receptor beta chains drawn from one sample of a study of T-cell reconstitution after alpha-beta-depleted transplantation in children. TCRdb recomputed calls from the PCR reads with MiXCR, one row per CDR3 protein. This repertoire shows fewer than 1 million distinct CDR3 sequences, roughly 15% found once; its top ten account for approximately 5%. This material consisted of PBMCs, mostly from graft donor cells, taken 360 days after TCRalphabeta/CD19-depleted stem cell transplant. Receptors originate from a male patient under 18 who had a stem cell transplant for acute lymphoblastic leukemia, so the T cells may come from the graft donor. Each CDR3 is given with its conserved first and last residue. The D gene is left open where the match is weak. Part of the rows lack a size; the others show once, few, many or a class for expanded clones.

cdr3_nt	cdr3_aa	clone_size	j_call	v_call	d_call
TGTGCCAGCAGTTTCCCGACTGGGGGTTCGAGTCGGCAGTACTTC	CASSFPTGGSSRQYF	few	TRBJ2-7	TRBV25-1	.
TGCGCCAGCAGCTTAGTAGACCCGAGCGGCGATGAGCAGTTCTTC	CASSLVDPSGDEQFF	once	TRBJ2-1	TRBV4-1	.
TGTGCCAGCAGCTCCACCAGGGGGCGAATATACGGCTACACCTTC	CASSSTRGRIYGYTF	.	TRBJ1-2	TRBV7-9	TRBD1
TGCGCCAGCAGCTTGGTCCCCGGGACTAGTCATGGTGAGCAGTTCTTC	CASSLVPGTSHGEQFF	few	TRBJ2-1	TRBV5-1	TRBD2
TGTGCCAGTAGTATTTTAACGAACACTGAAGCTTTCTTT	CASSILTNTEAFF	many	TRBJ1-1	TRBV19	.
TGTGCCAGCAAGGGCAGAGATACGCAGTATTTT	CASKGRDTQYF	.	TRBJ2-3	TRBV6-6	.
TGCAGCGTCCTTGACAGGCTAGAGACTGAAGCTTTCTTT	CSVLDRLETEAFF	few	TRBJ1-1	TRBV29-1	.
TGTGCCAGCAATCACGGTGCCCAGTTAGGGACCGGGGAGCTGTTTTTT	CASNHGAQLGTGELFF	.	TRBJ2-2	TRBV12-3/TRBV12-4	.
TGTGCCAGCAGTTCCCCAGCGGGTATCCGCCTAGATACGCAGTATTTT	CASSSPAGIRLDTQYF	.	TRBJ2-3	TRBV27	.
TGTGCCAGCAGCTTTACTAGCGGGAGCACCCACGAGCAGTACTTC	CASSFTSGSTHEQYF	few	TRBJ2-7	TRBV7-2	TRBD2
TGCAGCGCACCGTCGGGGGGCCCTGAGCAGTTCTTC	CSAPSGGPEQFF	few	TRBJ2-1	TRBV29-1	.
TGCAGTGCTAGAGTCCCCCATGGACTAGCGGGAGGGCCAAGCACAGATACGCAGTATTTT	CSARVPHGLAGGPSTDTQYF	.	TRBJ2-3	TRBV20-1	TRBD2
TGCAGCGGCCCCGCAGGGATACGGGGGGATAAGGTGTGCTACGAGCAGTACTTC	CSGPAGIRGDKVCYEQYF	.	TRBJ2-7	TRBV29-1	TRBD2
TGTGCCAGCAGCTTAGTCCGATATGTTAATGAGCAGTTCTTC	CASSLVRYVNEQFF	few	TRBJ2-1	TRBV11-1	.
TGCAGCGTTGATCGCTGGGCAGAATATGGCTACACCTTC	CSVDRWAEYGYTF	.	TRBJ1-2	TRBV29-1	.
TGCAGCGTCGGGACAGGGTACGACACTGAAGCTTTCTTT	CSVGTGYDTEAFF	few	TRBJ1-1	TRBV29-1	TRBD1
TGTGCCAGCAGTTTAAAAGGGACACCTAGCTCCTACGAGCAGTACTTC	CASSLKGTPSSYEQYF	.	TRBJ2-7	TRBV27	.
TGTGCCAGCACCTCCTACTCTGGGGCCAACGTCCTGACTTTC	CASTSYSGANVLTF	.	TRBJ2-6	TRBV7-3	.
TGTGCCAGCAGCCGTTCGGGACCAAAAGAGACCCAGTACTTC	CASSRSGPKETQYF	.	TRBJ2-5	TRBV9	.
TGTGCCAGCAGCCCTCACGCCCGGGACGAGAGCTCCTACGAGCAGTACTTC	CASSPHARDESSYEQYF	.	TRBJ2-7	TRBV6-1	.
TGTGCCAGCAGTTACTGGGACTCCCGTGGGGAGACCCAGTACTTC	CASSYWDSRGETQYF	.	TRBJ2-5	TRBV6-5	.
TGCAGTGCTAACGACGAGGGCAATGAGCAGTTCTTC	CSANDEGNEQFF	.	TRBJ2-1	TRBV20-1	.
TGCGCCAGCAGCCAAAGCCCCGGAATGGCTAGCGGGAGCTACGAGCAGTACTTC	CASSQSPGMASGSYEQYF	.	TRBJ2-7	TRBV4-1	TRBD2
TGTGCCAGCAGCTTGGGACTAGTGGGTTTCGGTGAGCAGTTCTTC	CASSLGLVGFGEQFF	few	TRBJ2-1	TRBV5-5	.
TGTGCCAGCAGTTTATATACGAGCGGGAGGAGGAATGAGCAGTTCTTC	CASSLYTSGRRNEQFF	.	TRBJ2-1	TRBV27	TRBD2
TGTGCCAGCAGACTGGGGCCAGGCGGCCACGAGCAGTACTTC	CASRLGPGGHEQYF	few	TRBJ2-7	TRBV27	.
TGTGCCAGCAAAACTCAGGGATTCTCTGGAAACACCATATATTTT	CASKTQGFSGNTIYF	.	TRBJ1-3	TRBV12-3/TRBV12-4	.
TGTGCCAGCAGCCCTAGACAGGCAAACACCATATATTTT	CASSPRQANTIYF	few	TRBJ1-3	TRBV5-4	.
TGTGCCACTATCCGGGACAGTTACAATGAGCAGTTCTTC	CATIRDSYNEQFF	few	TRBJ2-1	TRBV28	TRBD1
TGTGCCAGCAGTCCAGCAGGGAACATTCAGTACTTC	CASSPAGNIQYF	.	TRBJ2-4	TRBV12-3/TRBV12-4	.
TGCGCCAGCAGCTTCGGACTAGCGGATTCTTATTACAATGAGCAGTTCTTC	CASSFGLADSYYNEQFF	.	TRBJ2-1	TRBV5-1	TRBD2
TGCGCCAGCAGCCCTAGCGCCTACGAGCAGTACTTC	CASSPSAYEQYF	.	TRBJ2-7	TRBV5-1	.
TGCGCCAGCAGCCCAACAGGGGCCCCACTACTTTGGGAGCAGTACTTC	CASSPTGAPLLWEQYF	few	TRBJ2-7	TRBV5-1	TRBD1
TGTGCCAGCAGCGCTATAGCGGGAGGGAACCCGAACACCGGGGAGCTGTTTTTT	CASSAIAGGNPNTGELFF	.	TRBJ2-2	TRBV7-6	TRBD2
TGTGCCAGCAGCCGACTAGCGGGAGCCGCCTCCTACAATGAGCAGTTCTTC	CASSRLAGAASYNEQFF	few	TRBJ2-1	TRBV6-1	TRBD2
TGTGCCAGCAGTTTTGATGGCAGCTACGAGCAGTACTTC	CASSFDGSYEQYF	many	TRBJ2-7	TRBV27	.
TGTGCCAGCAGCCAAGATGACCTGCCAGCGGGAGAGGGGAATGAGCAGTTCTTC	CASSQDDLPAGEGNEQFF	.	TRBJ2-1	TRBV3-1	TRBD2
TGCAGTGCTAGGCTAGCGGGAGGGCCCTTCTACGAGCAGTACTTC	CSARLAGGPFYEQYF	.	TRBJ2-7	TRBV20-1	TRBD2